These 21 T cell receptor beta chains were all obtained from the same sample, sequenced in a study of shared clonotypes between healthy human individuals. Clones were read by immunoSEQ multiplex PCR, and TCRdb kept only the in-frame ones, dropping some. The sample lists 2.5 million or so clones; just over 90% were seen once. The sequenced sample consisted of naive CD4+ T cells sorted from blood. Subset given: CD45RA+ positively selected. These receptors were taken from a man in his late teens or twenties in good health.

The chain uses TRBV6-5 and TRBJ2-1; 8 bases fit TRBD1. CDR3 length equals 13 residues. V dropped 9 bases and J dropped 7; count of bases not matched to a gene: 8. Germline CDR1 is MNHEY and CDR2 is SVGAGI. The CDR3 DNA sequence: TGTGCCAGTACTAGGACAGGGAAAAATGAGCAGTTCTTC. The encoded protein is CASTRTGKNEQFF.

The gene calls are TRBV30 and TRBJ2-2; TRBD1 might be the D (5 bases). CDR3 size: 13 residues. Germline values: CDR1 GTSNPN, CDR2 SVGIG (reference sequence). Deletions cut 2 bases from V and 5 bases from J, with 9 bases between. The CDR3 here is CAWSRGETGELFF. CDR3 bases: TGTGCCTGGAGTAGGGGTGAGACCGGGGAGCTGTTTTTT.

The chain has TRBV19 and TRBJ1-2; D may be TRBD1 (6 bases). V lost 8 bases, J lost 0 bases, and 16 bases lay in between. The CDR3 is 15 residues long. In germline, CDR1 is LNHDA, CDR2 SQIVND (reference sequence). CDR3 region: CASGKDSKANYGYTF. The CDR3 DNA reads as TGTGCCAGTGGGAAGGACAGCAAAGCTAACTATGGCTACACCTTC. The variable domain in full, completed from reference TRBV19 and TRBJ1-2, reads DGGITQSPKYLFRKEGQNVTLSCEQNLNHDAMYWYRQDPGQGLRLIYYSQIVNDFQKGDIAEGYSVSREKKESFPLTVTSAQKNPTAFYLCASGKDSKANYGYTFGSGTRLTVV.

The CDR3 DNA is TGTGCCAGCAGCTTACCGGGGGGGCCAAGTACCGGGGAGCTGTTTTTT. It translates to CASSLPGGPSTGELFF. The chain is built from TRBV11-2 and TRBJ2-2; 8 nucleotides line up with TRBD2. The CDR3 runs to 16 residues. J was trimmed by 5 bases and V by 2 bases; bases with no gene match: 7. The germline CDR1 and CDR2 sequences are SGHAT and FQNNGV.

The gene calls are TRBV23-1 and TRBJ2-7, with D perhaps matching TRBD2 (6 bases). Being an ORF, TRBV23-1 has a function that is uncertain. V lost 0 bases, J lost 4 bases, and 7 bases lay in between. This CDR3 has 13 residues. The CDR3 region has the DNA TGCGCCAGCAGTCAATCTCGGGGGTACGAGCAGTACTTC. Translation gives CASSQSRGYEQYF.

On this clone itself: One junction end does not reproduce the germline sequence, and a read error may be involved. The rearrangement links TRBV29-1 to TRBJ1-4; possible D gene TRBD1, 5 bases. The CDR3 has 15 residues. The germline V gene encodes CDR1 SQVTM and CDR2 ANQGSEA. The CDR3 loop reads CSVQEGAATSEKLFF. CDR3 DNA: TGCAGCGTTCAAGAAGGGGCCGCAACTAGTGAAAAACTGTTTTTT.

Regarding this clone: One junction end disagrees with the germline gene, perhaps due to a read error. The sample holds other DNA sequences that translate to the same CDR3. This CDR3 is CASSYSGVLMNTEAFF. The DNA for the CDR3 is TGTGCCAGCAGTTACTCGGGGGTCTTAATGAACACTGAAGCCTTCTTT. The chain couples TRBV6-5 to TRBJ1-1; perhaps TRBD1 as D (5 bases). This CDR3 region has 16 residues. The V gene's germline CDR1 is MNHEY and CDR2 SVGAGI.

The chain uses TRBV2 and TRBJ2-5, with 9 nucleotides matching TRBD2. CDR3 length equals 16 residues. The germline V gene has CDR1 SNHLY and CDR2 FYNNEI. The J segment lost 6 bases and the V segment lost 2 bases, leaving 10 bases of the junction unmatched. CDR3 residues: CASSESGLATWKTQYF. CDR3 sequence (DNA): TGTGCCAGCAGTGAAAGTGGACTAGCGACCTGGAAGACCCAGTACTTC.

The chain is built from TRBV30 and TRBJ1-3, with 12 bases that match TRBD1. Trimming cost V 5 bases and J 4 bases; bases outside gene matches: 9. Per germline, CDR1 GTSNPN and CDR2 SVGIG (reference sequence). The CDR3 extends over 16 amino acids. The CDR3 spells CAWGRGQGARGNTIYF. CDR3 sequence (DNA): TGTGCCTGGGGACGGGGACAGGGGGCGAGAGGAAACACCATATATTTT.

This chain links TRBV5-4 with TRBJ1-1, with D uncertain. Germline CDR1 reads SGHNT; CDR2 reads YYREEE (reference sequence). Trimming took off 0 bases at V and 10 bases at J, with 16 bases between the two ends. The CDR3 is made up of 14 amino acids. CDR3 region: CASSLEASPIGAFF. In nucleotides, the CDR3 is TGTGCCAGCAGCTTGGAAGCTTCTCCGATAGGAGCTTTCTTT.

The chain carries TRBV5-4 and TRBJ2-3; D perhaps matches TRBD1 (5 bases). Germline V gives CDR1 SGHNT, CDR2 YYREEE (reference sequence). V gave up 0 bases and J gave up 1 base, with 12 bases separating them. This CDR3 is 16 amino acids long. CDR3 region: CASSLGQTRGTDTQYF. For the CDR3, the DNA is TGTGCCAGCAGCTTGGGACAGACAAGAGGCACAGATACGCAGTATTTT.

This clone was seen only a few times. DNA of the CDR3: TGTGCCTGGAGTGTATCAGGGACAGGGGTTCAGCCCCAGCATTTT. It encodes CAWSVSGTGVQPQHF. This chain links TRBV30 with TRBJ1-5, with 10 bases lining up with TRBD1. The V gene's germline CDR1 is GTSNPN and CDR2 SVGIG (reference sequence). The CDR3 has 15 amino acids. V was pared by 0 bases and J by 6 bases, with 5 bases of the junction left unmatched.

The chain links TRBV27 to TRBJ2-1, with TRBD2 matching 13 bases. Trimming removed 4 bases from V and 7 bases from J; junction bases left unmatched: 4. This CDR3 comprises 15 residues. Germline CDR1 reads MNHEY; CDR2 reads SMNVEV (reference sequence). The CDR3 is CASSYRGLAGNEQFF. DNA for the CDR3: TGTGCCAGCAGTTATCGGGGACTAGCGGGGAATGAGCAGTTCTTC.

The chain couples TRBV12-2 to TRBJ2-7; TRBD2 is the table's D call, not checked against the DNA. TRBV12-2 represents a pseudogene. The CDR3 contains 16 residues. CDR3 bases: TGTGCAAGTCGCTTCAAGAAGCGGGAGGGGCACTACGAGCAGTACTTC. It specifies CASRFKKREGHYEQYF.

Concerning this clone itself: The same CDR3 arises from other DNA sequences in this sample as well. The CDR3 DNA sequence: TGTGCCAGCACGCTGACACTGAACACTGAAGCTTTCTTT. Residues: CASTLTLNTEAFF. The chain joins TRBV7-2 to TRBJ1-1; no reliable D call. V lost 7 bases, J lost 0 bases, and 9 bases lay in between. This CDR3 region has 13 residues. In germline, CDR1 is SGHTA, CDR2 FQGNSA.

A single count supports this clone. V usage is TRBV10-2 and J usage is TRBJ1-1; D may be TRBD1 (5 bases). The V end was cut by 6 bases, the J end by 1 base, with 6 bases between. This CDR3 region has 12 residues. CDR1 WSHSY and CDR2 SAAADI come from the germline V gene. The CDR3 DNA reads TGCGCCAGCAGCAGGGAGAACACTGAAGCTTTCTTT. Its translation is CASSRENTEAFF.

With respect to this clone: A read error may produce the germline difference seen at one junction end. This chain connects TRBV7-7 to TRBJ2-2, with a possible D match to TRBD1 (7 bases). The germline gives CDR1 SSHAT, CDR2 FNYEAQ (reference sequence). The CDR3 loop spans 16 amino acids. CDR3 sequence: CASSLGGGANTGELFF. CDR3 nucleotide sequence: TGTGCTAGCAGCTTAGGAGGGGGCGCGAACACCGGGGAGCTGTTTTTT.

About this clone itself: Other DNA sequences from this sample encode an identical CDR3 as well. The CDR3 DNA follows: TGTGCCAGCAGCTTAGGAGGGGGCAACGAAAAACTGTTTTTT. Protein: CASSLGGGNEKLFF. The chain joins TRBV7-9 to TRBJ1-4; 7 bases are shared with TRBD1. V dropped 1 base and J dropped 8; count of bases not matched to a gene: 4. The CDR3 loop spans 14 amino acids. Germline V CDR1 and CDR2: SEHNR, FQNEAQ (reference sequence).

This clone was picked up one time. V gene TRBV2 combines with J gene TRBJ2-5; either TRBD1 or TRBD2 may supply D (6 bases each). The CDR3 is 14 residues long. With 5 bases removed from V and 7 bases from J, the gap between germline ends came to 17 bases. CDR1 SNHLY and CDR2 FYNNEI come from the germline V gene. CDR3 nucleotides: TGTGCCAGCAGTATGGACGGGGGCCCCCCGACCCAGTACTTC. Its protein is CASSMDGGPPTQYF.

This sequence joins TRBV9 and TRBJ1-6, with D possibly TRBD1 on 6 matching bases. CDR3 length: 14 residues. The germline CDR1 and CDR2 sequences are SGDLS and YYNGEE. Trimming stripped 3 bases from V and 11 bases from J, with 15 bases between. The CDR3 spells CASSAGAQVAPLHF. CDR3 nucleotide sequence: TGTGCCAGCAGCGCAGGGGCCCAGGTCGCACCCCTCCACTTT.

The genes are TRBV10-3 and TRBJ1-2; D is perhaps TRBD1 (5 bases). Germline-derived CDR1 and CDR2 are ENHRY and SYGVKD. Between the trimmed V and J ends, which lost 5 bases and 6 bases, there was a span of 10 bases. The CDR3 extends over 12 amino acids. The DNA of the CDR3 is TGTGCCATCAGTCAGGGAGGGGATGGCTACACCTTC. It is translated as CAISQGGDGYTF.